This TCR beta chain was recovered during a study of T cell changes during pregnancy in multiple sclerosis. This CDR3 spans 15 amino acids. Trimming took off 6 bases at V and 1 base at J, with 16 bases between the two ends. Germline values: CDR1 MNHEY, CDR2 SMNVEV (reference sequence). Using immunoSEQ multiplex PCR, the repertoire was profiled, and TCRdb retains in-frame clones only, with some absent. The repertoire holds more than 50,000 clones, around 90% seen once, with around 0.81% in the top ten. The chain joins TRBV27 to TRBJ2-7, with unresolved D. Source: peripheral blood, taken before pregnancy. The origin of this receptor is a female donor with multiple sclerosis, enrolled in a pregnancy study. CDR3 nucleotides: TGTGCCAGCAGCAAAGCGCGCGTAGGATCCTACGAGCAGTACTTC. The encoded protein is CASSKARVGSYEQYF.